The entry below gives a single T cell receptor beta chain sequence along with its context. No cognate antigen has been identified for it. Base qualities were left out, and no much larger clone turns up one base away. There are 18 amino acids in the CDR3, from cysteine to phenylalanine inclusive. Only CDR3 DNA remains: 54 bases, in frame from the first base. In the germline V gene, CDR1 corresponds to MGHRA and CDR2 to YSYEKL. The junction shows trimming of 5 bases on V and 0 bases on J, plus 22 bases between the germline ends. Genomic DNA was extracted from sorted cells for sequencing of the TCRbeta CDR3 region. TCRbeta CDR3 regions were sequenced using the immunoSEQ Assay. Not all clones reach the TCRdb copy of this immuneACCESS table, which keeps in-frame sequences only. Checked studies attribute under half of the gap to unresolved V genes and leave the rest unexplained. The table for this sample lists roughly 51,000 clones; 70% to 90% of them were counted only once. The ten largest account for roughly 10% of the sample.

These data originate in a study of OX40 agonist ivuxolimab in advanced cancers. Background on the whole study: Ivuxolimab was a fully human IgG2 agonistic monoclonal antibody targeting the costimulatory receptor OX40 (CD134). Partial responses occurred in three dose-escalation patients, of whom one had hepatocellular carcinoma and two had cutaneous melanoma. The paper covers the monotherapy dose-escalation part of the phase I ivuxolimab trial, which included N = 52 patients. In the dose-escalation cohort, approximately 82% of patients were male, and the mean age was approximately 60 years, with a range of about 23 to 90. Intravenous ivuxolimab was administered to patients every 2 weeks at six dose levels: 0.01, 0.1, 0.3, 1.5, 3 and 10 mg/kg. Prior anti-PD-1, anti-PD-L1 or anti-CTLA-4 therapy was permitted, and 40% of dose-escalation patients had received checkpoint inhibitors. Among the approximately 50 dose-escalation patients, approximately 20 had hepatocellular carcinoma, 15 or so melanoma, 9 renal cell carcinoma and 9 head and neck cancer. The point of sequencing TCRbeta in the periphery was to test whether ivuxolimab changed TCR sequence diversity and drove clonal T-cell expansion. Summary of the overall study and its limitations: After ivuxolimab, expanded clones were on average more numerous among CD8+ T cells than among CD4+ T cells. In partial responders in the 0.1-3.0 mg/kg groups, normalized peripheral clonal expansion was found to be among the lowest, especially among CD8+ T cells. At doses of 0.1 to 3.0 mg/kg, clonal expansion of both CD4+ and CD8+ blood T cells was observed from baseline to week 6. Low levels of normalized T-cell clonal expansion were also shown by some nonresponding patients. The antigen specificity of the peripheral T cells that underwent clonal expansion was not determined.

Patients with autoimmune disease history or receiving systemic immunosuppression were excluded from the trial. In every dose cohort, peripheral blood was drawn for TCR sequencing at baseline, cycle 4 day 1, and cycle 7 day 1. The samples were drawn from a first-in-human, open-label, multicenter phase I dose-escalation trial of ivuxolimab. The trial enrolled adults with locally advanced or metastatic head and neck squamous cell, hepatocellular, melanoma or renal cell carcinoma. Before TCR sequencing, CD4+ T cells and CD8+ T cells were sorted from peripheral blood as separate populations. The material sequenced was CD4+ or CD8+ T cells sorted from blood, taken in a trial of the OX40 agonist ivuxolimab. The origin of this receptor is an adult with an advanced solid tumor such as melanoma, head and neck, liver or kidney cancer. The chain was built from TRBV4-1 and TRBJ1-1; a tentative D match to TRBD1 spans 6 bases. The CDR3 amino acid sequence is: CASSYLQGPSMMNTEAFF. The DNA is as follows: TGCGCCAGCAGCTACCTACAGGGCCCGTCCATGATGAACACTGAAGCTTTCTTT.